This T cell receptor beta chain was recorded in a study of sequential checkpoint blockade in melanoma. Clones were sequenced by immunoSEQ multiplex PCR, and TCRdb holds only the in-frame ones, with some missing. The table has about 18,000 clones, roughly two thirds seen once. The treatment denotes: randomized to nivolumab then ipilimumab (arm A) or the reverse (arm B). The length of the CDR3 is 13 residues. The V gene lost 5 bases and the J gene lost 1 base, with 5 bases spanning the gap. Germline-derived CDR1 and CDR2 are SEHNR and FQNEAQ (reference sequence). The rearrangement links TRBV7-9 to TRBJ2-2; no definite D call. The sequences come from CD8+ T cells sorted from blood (inferred from file names), collected from a patient given nivolumab and ipilimumab in sequence. This sequence originates from a human donor with melanoma. The CDR3 DNA follows: TGTGCCAGCAGCGCAGGGAACACCGGGGAGCTGTTTTTT. It is translated as CASSAGNTGELFF.